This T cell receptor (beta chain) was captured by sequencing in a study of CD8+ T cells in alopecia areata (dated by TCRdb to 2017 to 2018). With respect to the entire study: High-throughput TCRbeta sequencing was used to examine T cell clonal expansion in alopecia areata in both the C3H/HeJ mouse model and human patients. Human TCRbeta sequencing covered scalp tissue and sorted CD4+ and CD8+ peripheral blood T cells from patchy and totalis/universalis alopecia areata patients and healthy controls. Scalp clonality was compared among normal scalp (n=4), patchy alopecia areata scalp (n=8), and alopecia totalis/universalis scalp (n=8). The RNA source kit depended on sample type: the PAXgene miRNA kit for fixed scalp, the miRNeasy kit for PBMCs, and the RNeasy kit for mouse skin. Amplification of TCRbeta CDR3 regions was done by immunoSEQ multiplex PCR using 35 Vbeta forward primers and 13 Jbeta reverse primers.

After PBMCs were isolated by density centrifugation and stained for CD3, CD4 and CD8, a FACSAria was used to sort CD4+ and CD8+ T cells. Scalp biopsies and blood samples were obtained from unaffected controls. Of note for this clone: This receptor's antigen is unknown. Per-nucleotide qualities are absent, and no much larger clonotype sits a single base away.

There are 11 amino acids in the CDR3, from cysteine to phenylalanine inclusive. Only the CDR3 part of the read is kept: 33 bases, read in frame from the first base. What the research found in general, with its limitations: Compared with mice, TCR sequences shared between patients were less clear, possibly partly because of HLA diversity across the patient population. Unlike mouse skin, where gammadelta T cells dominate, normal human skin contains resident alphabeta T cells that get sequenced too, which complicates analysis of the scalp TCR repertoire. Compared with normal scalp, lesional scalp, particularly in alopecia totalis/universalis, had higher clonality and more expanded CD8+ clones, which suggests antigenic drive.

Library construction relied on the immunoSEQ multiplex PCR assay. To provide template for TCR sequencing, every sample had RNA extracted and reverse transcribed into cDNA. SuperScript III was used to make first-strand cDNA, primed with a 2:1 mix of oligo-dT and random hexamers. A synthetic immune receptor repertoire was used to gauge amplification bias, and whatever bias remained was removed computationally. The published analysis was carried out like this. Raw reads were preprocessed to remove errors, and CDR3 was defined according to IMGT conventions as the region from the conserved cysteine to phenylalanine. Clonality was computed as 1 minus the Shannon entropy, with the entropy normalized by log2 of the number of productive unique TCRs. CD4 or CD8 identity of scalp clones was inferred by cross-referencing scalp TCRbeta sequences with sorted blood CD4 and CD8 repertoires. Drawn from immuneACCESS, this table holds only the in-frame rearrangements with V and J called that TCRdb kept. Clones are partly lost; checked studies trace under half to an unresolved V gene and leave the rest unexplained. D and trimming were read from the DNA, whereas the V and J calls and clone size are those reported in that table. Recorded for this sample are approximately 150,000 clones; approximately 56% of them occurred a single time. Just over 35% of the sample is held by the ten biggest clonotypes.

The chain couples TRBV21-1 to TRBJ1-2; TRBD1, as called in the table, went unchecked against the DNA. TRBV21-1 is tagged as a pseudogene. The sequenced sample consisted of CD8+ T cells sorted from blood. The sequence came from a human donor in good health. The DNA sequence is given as TGTGGAGACAGGGGCCGGGGTGGCTACACCTTC. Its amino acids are CGDRGRGGYTF.